Many counts were recorded for the clone carrying this T cell receptor (beta chain). Its antigen is unknown. The record originates from a study of CD8 T cells in ankylosing spondylitis. Scientists made TCR beta libraries using quantitative 5'-RACE with molecular barcodes. TCRdb reprocessed the 5' RACE reads via MiXCR and lists one record per CDR3 protein. The sample includes approximately 30,000 distinct CDR3 sequences, more than 5.5% seen only once; the top ten take 8% to 11%. Overall study findings and caveats: Peripheral blood samples showed relatively rare disease-linked clones, and these clones were CD8+. Some motif variants had been reported before (in reactive arthritis synovial fluid and blood). Disease-linked clones reportedly showed significant enrichment in matched ankylosing spondylitis synovial fluid.

This TCR came from a male donor with ankylosing spondylitis or in good health (not recorded which). The sequencing sample was made of blood, either unsorted or a sorted T cell fraction (not recorded which).

CDR3 sequence: CASSRITMRGSSYNEQFF. The CDR3 bases are TGTGCCAGCAGCCGGATTACGATGAGAGGAAGCTCCTACAATGAGCAGTTCTTC. The chain carries TRBV5-4 and TRBJ2-1, with D hard to call. CDR3 length: 18 residues. Germline assignment: CDR1 SGHNT and CDR2 YYREEE (reference sequence). V was pared by 4 bases and J by 0 bases, with 20 bases between.